The clone carrying this T cell receptor beta chain was recorded a few times. This entry belongs to a study of blood T cell repertoires in COVID-19. Study context: Spain, Italy and the United States supplied samples that represented acute and convalescent COVID-19.

Followed longitudinally, the Seattle patients had been enrolled during active infection. Measured with immunoSEQ multiplex PCR; TCRdb has only the in-frame clones, and not every one. The repertoire has about 280,000 clones, 80% to 90% of them found once; the top ten carry 10% to 15%. The V and J ends lost 2 bases and 6 bases respectively, with 14 bases between them. Germline V gene sequence: CDR1 MNHEY, CDR2 SMNVEV (reference sequence). The CDR3 is 15 residues long. The chain is built from TRBV27 and TRBJ2-1; D is perhaps TRBD1 (6 bases). Material: peripheral blood. The TCR comes from a woman in her 70s with COVID-19, enrolled during active disease. CDR3 loop: CASSLNRVTFNEQFF. The CDR3 DNA sequence: TGTGCCAGCAGTTTAAACAGGGTTACGTTCAATGAGCAGTTCTTC.